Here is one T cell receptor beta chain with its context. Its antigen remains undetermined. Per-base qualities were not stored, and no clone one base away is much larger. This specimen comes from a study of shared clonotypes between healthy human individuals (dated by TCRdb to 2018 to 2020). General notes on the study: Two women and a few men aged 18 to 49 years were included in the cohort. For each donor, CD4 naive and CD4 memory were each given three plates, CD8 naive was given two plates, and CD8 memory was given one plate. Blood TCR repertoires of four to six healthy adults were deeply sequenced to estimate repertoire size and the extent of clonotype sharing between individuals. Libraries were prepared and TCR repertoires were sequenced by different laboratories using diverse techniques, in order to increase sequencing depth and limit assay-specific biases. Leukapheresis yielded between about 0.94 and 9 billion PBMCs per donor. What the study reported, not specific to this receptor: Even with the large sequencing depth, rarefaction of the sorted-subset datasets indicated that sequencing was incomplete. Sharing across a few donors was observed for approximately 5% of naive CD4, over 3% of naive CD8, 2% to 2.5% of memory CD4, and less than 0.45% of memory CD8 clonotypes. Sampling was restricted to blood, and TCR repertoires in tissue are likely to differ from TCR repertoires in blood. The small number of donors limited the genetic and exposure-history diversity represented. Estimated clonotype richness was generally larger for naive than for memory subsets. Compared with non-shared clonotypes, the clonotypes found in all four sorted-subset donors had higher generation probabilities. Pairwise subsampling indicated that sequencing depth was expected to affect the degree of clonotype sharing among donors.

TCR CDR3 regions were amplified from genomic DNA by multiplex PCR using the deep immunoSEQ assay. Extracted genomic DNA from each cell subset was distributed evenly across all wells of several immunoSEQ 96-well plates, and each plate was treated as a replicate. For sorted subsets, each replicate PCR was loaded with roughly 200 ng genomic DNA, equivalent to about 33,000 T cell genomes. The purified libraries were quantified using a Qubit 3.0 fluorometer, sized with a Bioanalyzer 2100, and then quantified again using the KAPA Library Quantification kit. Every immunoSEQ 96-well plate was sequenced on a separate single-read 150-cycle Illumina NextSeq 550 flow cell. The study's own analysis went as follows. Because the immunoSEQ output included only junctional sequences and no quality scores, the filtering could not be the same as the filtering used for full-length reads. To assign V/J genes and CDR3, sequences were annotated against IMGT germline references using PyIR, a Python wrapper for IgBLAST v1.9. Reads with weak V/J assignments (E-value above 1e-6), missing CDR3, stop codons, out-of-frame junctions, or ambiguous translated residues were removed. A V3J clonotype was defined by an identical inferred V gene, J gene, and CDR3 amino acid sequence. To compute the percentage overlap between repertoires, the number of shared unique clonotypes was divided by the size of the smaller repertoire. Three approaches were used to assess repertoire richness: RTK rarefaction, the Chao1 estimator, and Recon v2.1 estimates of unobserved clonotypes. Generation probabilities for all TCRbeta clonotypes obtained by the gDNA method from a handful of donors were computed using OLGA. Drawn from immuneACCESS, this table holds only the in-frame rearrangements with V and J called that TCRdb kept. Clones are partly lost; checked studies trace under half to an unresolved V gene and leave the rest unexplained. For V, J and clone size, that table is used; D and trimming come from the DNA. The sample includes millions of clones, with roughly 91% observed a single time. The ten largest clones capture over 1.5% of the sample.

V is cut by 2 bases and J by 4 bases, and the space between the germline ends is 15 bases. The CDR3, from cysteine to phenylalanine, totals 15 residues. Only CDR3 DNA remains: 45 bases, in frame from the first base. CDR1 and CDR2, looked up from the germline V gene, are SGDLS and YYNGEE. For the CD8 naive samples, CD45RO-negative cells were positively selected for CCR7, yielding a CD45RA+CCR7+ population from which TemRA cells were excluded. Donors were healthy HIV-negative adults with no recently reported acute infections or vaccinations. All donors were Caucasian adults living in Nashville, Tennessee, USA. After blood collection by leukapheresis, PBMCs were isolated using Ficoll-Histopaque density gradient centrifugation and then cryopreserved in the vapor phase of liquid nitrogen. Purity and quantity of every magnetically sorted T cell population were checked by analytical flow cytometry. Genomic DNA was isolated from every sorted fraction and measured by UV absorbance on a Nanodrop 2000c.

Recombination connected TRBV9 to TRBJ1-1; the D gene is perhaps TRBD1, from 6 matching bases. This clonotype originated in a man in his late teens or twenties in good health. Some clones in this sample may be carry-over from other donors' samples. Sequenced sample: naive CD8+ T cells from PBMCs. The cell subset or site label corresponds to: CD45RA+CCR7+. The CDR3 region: CASSVKPGEFTEAFF. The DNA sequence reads TGTGCCAGCAGCGTCAAGCCAGGGGAGTTCACTGAAGCTTTCTTT.